What follows is one T cell receptor (beta chain) and its context. This sample was included in a study of cytomegalovirus exposure and HLA in healthy donors. Amplification used 60 Vbeta primers and 13 Jbeta primers. Sequencing was performed with immunoSEQ multiplex PCR; in TCRdb, only in-frame clones are kept and a portion is missing. The sample comprises around 140,000 clones, around 77% of which are singletons, and over 0.9% rests with the top ten. Healthy bone marrow donors made up the cohort. The V and J ends lost 2 bases and 2 bases respectively, with 11 bases between them. The length of the CDR3 is 15 residues. Germline V gene lookup returns CDR1 SGHDT and CDR2 YYEEEE.

This chain joins TRBV5-6 and TRBJ1-5, with D maybe TRBD1 (6 bases). The receptor was isolated from a woman in her fifties or sixties in good health and CMV-seronegative. The sample consisted of PBMCs. This CDR3 reads CASSFGSGGNQPQHF. The CDR3 DNA reads as TGTGCCAGCAGCTTTGGGTCAGGGGGCAATCAGCCCCAGCATTTT.